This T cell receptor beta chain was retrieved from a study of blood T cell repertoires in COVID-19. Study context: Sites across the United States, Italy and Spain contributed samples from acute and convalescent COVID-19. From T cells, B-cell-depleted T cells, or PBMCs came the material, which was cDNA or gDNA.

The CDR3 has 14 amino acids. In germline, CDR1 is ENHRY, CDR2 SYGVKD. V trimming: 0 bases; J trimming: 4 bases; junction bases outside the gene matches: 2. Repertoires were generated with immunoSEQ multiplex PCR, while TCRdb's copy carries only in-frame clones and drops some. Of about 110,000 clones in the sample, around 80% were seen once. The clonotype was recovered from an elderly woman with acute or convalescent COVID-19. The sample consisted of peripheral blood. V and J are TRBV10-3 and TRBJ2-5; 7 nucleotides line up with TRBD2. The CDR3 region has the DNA TGTGCCATCAGTGAGTCGGGAGGGCCAGAGACCCAGTACTTC. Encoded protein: CAISESGGPETQYF.